This TCR beta chain stems from a study of OX40 agonist ivuxolimab in advanced cancers. Study-level information: Participants averaged approximately 60 years of age (range about 23 to 80) and were roughly 80% male. Partial responses occurred in Three dose-escalation patients, one with hepatocellular carcinoma and two with cutaneous melanoma.

A note on this clone: The target antigen is unknown.

Points from the study as a whole: With doses of 0.1 to 3.0 mg/kg, CD4+ and CD8+ blood T cells had undergone clonal expansion by week 6.

This CDR3 is built from 19 residues. Germline-derived CDR1 and CDR2 are LNHDA and SQIVND (reference sequence). V trimming: 10 bases; J trimming: 5 bases; junction bases outside the gene matches: 23. Profiled with immunoSEQ multiplex PCR; TCRdb holds only in-frame clones, not every one. The table shows tens of thousands of clones, with around 84% occurring only once. This receptor was identified in an adult with an advanced solid tumor such as melanoma, head and neck, liver or kidney cancer. V gene TRBV19 combines with J gene TRBJ2-5; 12 nucleotides agree with TRBD1. This sample comprised CD4+ or CD8+ T cells sorted from blood, obtained in a trial of the OX40 agonist ivuxolimab. The CDR3 loop reads CATRNRGQGAIRPWETQYF. In DNA form, the CDR3 reads TGTGCCACTAGAAATAGGGGACAGGGGGCGATTCGCCCTTGGGAGACCCAGTACTTC.